Listed below are T cell receptor beta chains from one sample, sequenced in a study of low-dose radiotherapy and immunotherapy resistance in tumors. Each CDR3 protein is one row after TCRdb ran MiXCR on the reads. This sample has some 40,000 distinct CDR3 sequences, with around 20% found just once. Sequencing was performed on PBMCs, taken after low-dose radiotherapy plus immunotherapy. The receptors originated from a female donor with ovarian cancer. Each CDR3 is given with its conserved first and last residue.

CDR3 protein: CAWREGRETQYF
V gene: TRBV30
J gene: TRBJ2-5

CDR3 protein: CASSLQGYQPQHF
V gene: TRBV19
J gene: TRBJ1-5

CDR3 protein: CASSFRTGEGEQYF
V gene: TRBV5-1
J gene: TRBJ2-7

CDR3 protein: CASSSQAGLSNEQFF
V gene: TRBV7-2
J gene: TRBJ2-1

CDR3 protein: CASTFIVGGYGYTF
V gene: TRBV28
J gene: TRBJ1-2

CDR3 protein: CASSSPGDRRHSGYTF
V gene: TRBV6-2/TRBV6-3
J gene: TRBJ1-2

CDR3 protein: CASRGQGANNEQFF
V gene: TRBV28
J gene: TRBJ2-1

CDR3 protein: CASNSGLAGAYEQYF
V gene: TRBV6-2/TRBV6-3
J gene: TRBJ2-7

CDR3 protein: CASGLVAASNTGELFFF
V gene: TRBV12-5
J gene: TRBJ2-2

CDR3 protein: CASSLLTRLGGLAESYNEQFF
V gene: TRBV12-3/TRBV12-4
J gene: TRBJ2-1

CDR3 protein: CAASKGESVRYTF
V gene: TRBV7-9
J gene: TRBJ1-2

CDR3 protein: CASRETGNLYNSPLHF
V gene: TRBV2
J gene: TRBJ1-6

CDR3 protein: CAWSDTGAYGYTF
V gene: TRBV30
J gene: TRBJ1-2

CDR3 protein: CASSEPGLGEQYF
V gene: TRBV6-1
J gene: TRBJ2-7

CDR3 protein: CSASAGTSPDTQYF
V gene: TRBV20-1
J gene: TRBJ2-3

CDR3 protein: CASSQETSGTYEQYF
V gene: TRBV4-1
J gene: TRBJ2-7

CDR3 protein: CASSLTTGGLSEAFF
V gene: TRBV7-3
J gene: TRBJ1-1

CDR3 protein: CASSWMGRNQPQHF
V gene: TRBV28
J gene: TRBJ1-5

CDR3 protein: CASSRPLAGGTQYF
V gene: TRBV28
J gene: TRBJ2-5

CDR3 protein: CASSYRATTNTGELFF
V gene: TRBV6-6
J gene: TRBJ2-2

CDR3 protein: CSARGVRGEQFF
V gene: TRBV20-1
J gene: TRBJ2-1

CDR3 protein: CATSVVAGVGETQYF
V gene: TRBV24-1
J gene: TRBJ2-5

CDR3 protein: CASSELSYNEQFF
V gene: TRBV6-1
J gene: TRBJ2-1

CDR3 protein: CASSLDTGAGNIQYF
V gene: TRBV5-1
J gene: TRBJ2-4

CDR3 protein: CASSPSAAGRETQYF
V gene: TRBV5-4
J gene: TRBJ2-5

CDR3 protein: CSAPKVGGDEQYF
V gene: TRBV20-1
J gene: TRBJ2-7

CDR3 protein: CASSFGLADNEQFF
V gene: TRBV11-2
J gene: TRBJ2-1

CDR3 protein: CASSPTGGLVEQFF
V gene: TRBV12-3/TRBV12-4
J gene: TRBJ2-1

CDR3 protein: CASSGPYGQGGQPQHF
V gene: TRBV2
J gene: TRBJ1-5

CDR3 protein: CASSFSGQGYEQYF
V gene: TRBV28
J gene: TRBJ2-7

CDR3 protein: CASSLHNTGELFF
V gene: TRBV11-3
J gene: TRBJ2-2

CDR3 protein: CASSARTSGDTDTQYF
V gene: TRBV5-1
J gene: TRBJ2-3

CDR3 protein: CSVDPQNYGYTF
V gene: TRBV29-1
J gene: TRBJ1-2

CDR3 protein: CSAPEGGGNTIYF
V gene: TRBV20-1
J gene: TRBJ1-3

CDR3 protein: CASNRDNEQFF
V gene: TRBV27
J gene: TRBJ2-1

CDR3 protein: CASDGTSEYTQYF
V gene: TRBV2
J gene: TRBJ2-3

CDR3 protein: CSAPGVSGNTIYF
V gene: TRBV20-1
J gene: TRBJ1-3

CDR3 protein: CASSQVVSGGGVTDTQYF
V gene: TRBV3-1
J gene: TRBJ2-3

CDR3 protein: CASSLEVSSPLHF
V gene: TRBV5-8
J gene: TRBJ1-6

CDR3 protein: CASSWRDREATDTQYF
V gene: TRBV5-1
J gene: TRBJ2-3

CDR3 protein: CASSQEGAGPTREQYF
V gene: TRBV3-1
J gene: TRBJ2-7

CDR3 protein: CSARGGATGELFF
V gene: TRBV29-1
J gene: TRBJ2-2

CDR3 protein: CASSRLTYGYTF
V gene: TRBV28
J gene: TRBJ1-2

CDR3 protein: CASSLLQGEFYEQYF
V gene: TRBV7-2
J gene: TRBJ2-7

CDR3 protein: CASSLEKSADTQYF
V gene: TRBV5-1
J gene: TRBJ2-3

CDR3 protein: CASRQMGTQYF
V gene: TRBV6-2/TRBV6-3
J gene: TRBJ2-5

CDR3 protein: CASSPAGRGVYEQFF
V gene: TRBV5-1
J gene: TRBJ2-1